The clone carrying this T cell receptor beta chain has a handful of counts. The target antigen is unknown. This sequence may be a read error, since a much larger clone differs from it by one base. It was with a sample-barcoded 5' primer and a J-beta primer mix that a second PCR of roughly 7 to 12 cycles was run. With 12 random nucleotides, a template-switch adaptor tagged each individual cDNA molecule. Via MiXCR, TCRdb re-called the 5' RACE reads, giving one row per CDR3 protein. The sample contains 650,000 to 1,000,000 distinct CDR3 sequences, less than 60% of which appear only once. This specimen comes from a study of blood T cells in healthy people across ages. Study-wide results and limits: Older age coincided with a roughly linear decline in TCR beta diversity per million T cells. The authors considered diversity estimates from one million T cells to be underestimates.

Source material: blood. The source is a man at least 80 years old in good health.

The CDR3 sequence: CSAKGAGGTHEQFF. CDR3 in DNA: TGCAGTGCTAAAGGCGCTGGCGGGACGCATGAGCAGTTCTTC. This chain joins TRBV20-1 and TRBJ2-1; tentative D call: TRBD2 (6 bases). CDR1 DFQATT and CDR2 SNEGSKA come from the germline V gene (reference sequence). The CDR3 covers 14 residues. V was cut by 4 bases and J by 8 bases, with 18 bases left in between.